The 24 T cell receptor beta chains presented below share a single source sample, sequenced in a study of blood T cell repertoires in COVID-19. Repertoires were generated with immunoSEQ multiplex PCR, while TCRdb's copy carries only in-frame clones and drops some. The sample holds approximately 120,000 clones; roughly 86% are singletons and the top ten take about 13%. Specimen: peripheral blood. All receptors derive from a human donor in a cohort sampled during active COVID-19.

This clone was observed a handful of times. The chain is built from TRBV5-1 and TRBJ2-1; TRBD2 agrees at 8 bases. The CDR3 runs 17 residues. V lost 2 bases, J lost 0 bases, and 7 bases stayed unmatched. Germline lookup yields CDR1 SGHRS and CDR2 YFSETQ. The CDR3 protein is CASSFHRGGRSYNEQFF. CDR3 nucleotide sequence: TGCGCCAGCAGCTTCCACCGCGGGGGGCGCTCCTACAATGAGCAGTTCTTC.

This clone was seen only once. This chain connects TRBV29-1 to TRBJ1-5, with unresolved D. V was trimmed by 5 bases and J by 6 bases, leaving 20 bases between them. This CDR3 comprises 15 residues. Germline V CDR1 and CDR2: SQVTM, ANQGSEA. The CDR3 DNA reads as TGCAGCGTTATACTTCCTACAGAGACCGGTCAGCCCCAGCATTTT. This encodes CSVILPTETGQPQHF.

The genes are TRBV3-1 (or the pseudogene TRBV3-2) and TRBJ2-5, with 13 bases fitting TRBD2. This CDR3 spans 15 amino acids. V lost 4 bases and J lost 5; bases outside the gene matches: 4. The germline gives CDR1 LGHDT, CDR2 YNNKEL (reference sequence). In DNA form, the CDR3 reads TGTGCCAGCAGCCTCGGACTAGCGGGGGTTGAGACCCAGTACTTC. This gives the protein CASSLGLAGVETQYF.

The J gene is TRBJ1-6, the V gene TRBV5-1, with TRBD1 matching 7 bases. The CDR3 runs 14 residues. The V gene end was trimmed by 4 bases and the J gene end by 4 bases; junction bases not matched to a gene: 2. Germline assignment: CDR1 SGHRS and CDR2 YFSETQ. Written as DNA, the CDR3 is TGCGCCAGCAGCGCGACAGGGTATAATTCACCCCTCCACTTT. Amino acids: CASSATGYNSPLHF.

This chain links TRBV20-1 with TRBJ2-5, with 8 bases that match TRBD1. Germline lookup yields CDR1 DFQATT and CDR2 SNEGSKA (reference sequence). The CDR3 extends over 15 amino acids. Trimming at V came to 3 bases and at J to 4 bases, leaving 10 bases not matched to a gene. CDR3 DNA: TGCAGTGCTAGTTTGTCAGGGACAGGCTCAGAGACCCAGTACTTC. Its translation: CSASLSGTGSETQYF.

V gene TRBV6-5 combines with J gene TRBJ2-5; D is uncertain. The CDR3 consists of 14 residues. The V end was cut by 4 bases, the J end by 1 base, with 10 bases between. Germline CDR1 is MNHEY and CDR2 is SVGAGI. This chain's CDR3 is CASSSVSFQETQYF. CDR3 in DNA: TGTGCCAGCAGTTCCGTGAGTTTCCAAGAGACCCAGTACTTC.

As for this clone: Germline is not matched at one junction end, which may reflect a read error. The chain is built from TRBV6-5 and TRBJ2-2; 7 nucleotides match TRBD1. The CDR3 totals 14 residues. Germline V gives CDR1 MNHEY, CDR2 SVGAGI. CDR3 DNA: TGTGCCAGCAGGACAGGGTTTAACATCGGGGAGCTGTTTTTT. Residues: CASRTGFNIGELFF.

The V call is TRBV5-4, the J call TRBJ1-2; D is perhaps TRBD1 (6 bases). Germline V gene data show CDR1 as SGHNT and CDR2 as YYREEE (reference sequence). V was clipped by 4 bases and J by 4 bases, with 26 bases between them. The CDR3 is 18 amino acids. The CDR3 DNA reads as TGTGCCAGCAGCCCCGAGGTCTTCAAAGCCGGGACACGCTATGGCTACACCTTC. It encodes CASSPEVFKAGTRYGYTF.

This chain joins TRBV12-3 or TRBV12-4 and TRBJ1-5; D perhaps matches TRBD1 (5 bases). The CDR3 has 13 residues. Trimming took 4 bases from V and 5 from J, leaving 9 bases between them. CDR3 coding DNA: TGTGCCAGCAGTTACGGGGGAGATCAGCCCCAGCATTTT. Amino acid sequence: CASSYGGDQPQHF.

J is TRBJ1-4 and V is TRBV5-4; perhaps TRBD1 as D (6 bases). Trimming pared 3 bases from V and 4 bases from J, leaving 10 bases between. The V gene's germline CDR1 is SGHNT and CDR2 YYREEE (reference sequence). This CDR3 has 14 amino acids. In DNA, the CDR3 is TGTGCCAGCAGCTCGGACAGTTATAATGAAAAACTGTTTTTT. The encoded protein is CASSSDSYNEKLFF.

The chain recombines TRBV7-8 with TRBJ2-5; TRBD1 might be the D (5 bases). V was cut by 1 base and J by 1 base, with 13 bases left in between. Germline CDR1 is SGHVS and CDR2 is FQNEAQ. This CDR3 has 16 amino acids. This chain's CDR3 is CASSLGRGRLQETQYF. CDR3 nucleotides: TGTGCCAGCAGCTTAGGAAGGGGCAGGCTCCAAGAGACCCAGTACTTC. The whole variable domain, filled in from reference TRBV7-8 and TRBJ2-5, reads GAGVSQSPRYKVAKRGQDVALRCDPISGHVSLFWYQQALGQGPEFLTYFQNEAQLDKSGLPSDRFFAERPEGSVSTLKIQRTQQEDSAVYLCASSLGRGRLQETQYFGPGTRLLVL.

This chain links TRBV10-3 with TRBJ2-2; TRBD1 agrees at 9 bases. This CDR3 spans 16 amino acids. V gave up 6 bases and J gave up 7 bases; unmatched junction bases: 12. The germline CDR1 and CDR2 sequences are ENHRY and SYGVKD. This CDR3 is CAISQLGQGRGGELFF. The DNA for the CDR3 is TGTGCCATCAGCCAATTAGGACAGGGGAGAGGCGGGGAGCTGTTTTTT.

V is TRBV12-3 or TRBV12-4 and J is TRBJ1-2; 9 nucleotides match TRBD1. With V trimmed by 6 bases and J by 8 bases, 7 bases remained unmatched. This CDR3 has 13 residues. CDR3 DNA sequence: TGTGCCAGCAGCCGGAGGACAGGGGTCGGCTACACCTTC. It yields the protein CASSRRTGVGYTF.

This clone was seen once. The rearrangement uses TRBV13 and TRBJ2-3; 8 positions match TRBD2. Per the germline V gene, CDR1 is PRHDT and CDR2 is FYEKMQ (reference sequence). The CDR3 is made up of 15 amino acids. V lost 0 bases to trimming and J lost 1 base; unmatched junction nucleotides: 0. CDR3 nucleotide sequence: TGTGCCAGCAGCTTAGGGCGGGGGGGCACAGATACGCAGTATTTT. It is translated as CASSLGRGGTDTQYF.

This rearrangement joins TRBV7-9 to TRBJ2-3; 7 nucleotides match TRBD1. V shed 4 bases, J shed 3 bases, and the junction held 7 bases outside the gene matches. Looked up from germline, CDR1 is SEHNR and CDR2 is FQNEAQ (reference sequence). This CDR3 is 15 amino acids long. CDR3 bases: TGTGCCAGCAGCTCACCGACAGGGCGGACAGATACGCAGTATTTT. Its translation is CASSSPTGRTDTQYF.

CDR3 loop: CASSLRRATGELFF. The CDR3 region has the DNA TGTGCCAGCAGCCTGCGCAGGGCCACCGGGGAGCTGTTTTTT. The chain combines TRBV6-5 with TRBJ2-2, with D maybe TRBD1 (5 bases). This CDR3 is built from 14 residues. Per germline, CDR1 MNHEY and CDR2 SVGAGI. Trimming pared 6 bases from V and 4 bases from J, leaving 12 bases between.

The table lists this clone with a few counts. This chain connects TRBV2 to TRBJ1-2; D is ambiguous. Trimming shortened V by 9 bases and J by 6 bases, and 11 bases separated the two germline ends. CDR1 SNHLY and CDR2 FYNNEI come from the germline V gene. This CDR3 spans 11 amino acids. CDR3 coding DNA: TGTGCCAGGAGGTCTTGGGATGGCTACACCTTC. This sequence encodes CARRSWDGYTF.

This chain joins TRBV27 and TRBJ1-1, with 9 positions matching TRBD1. V lost 6 bases and J lost 1; bases outside the gene matches: 3. The CDR3 runs 14 residues. CDR1 is MNHEY and CDR2 is SMNVEV in the germline V gene (reference sequence). CDR3 in amino acids: CASRDRGGNTEAFF. The CDR3 bases are TGTGCCAGCAGGGACAGGGGAGGGAACACTGAAGCTTTCTTT.

The chain carries TRBV10-3 and TRBJ1-2, with 8 bases aligning to TRBD1. V was clipped by 6 bases and J by 5 bases; unmatched bases: 5. The germline V gene has CDR1 ENHRY and CDR2 SYGVKD. The CDR3 totals 13 residues. CDR3 residues: CAIREQGVYGYTF. The CDR3 nucleotides are TGTGCCATCAGGGAACAGGGGGTATATGGCTACACCTTC.

Remarks on this clone: Germline and junction disagree at one end, which may indicate a read error. This rearrangement joins TRBV19 to TRBJ2-7; TRBD2 agrees at 13 bases. This CDR3 has 15 amino acids. Germline V gives CDR1 LNHDA, CDR2 SQIVND (reference sequence). The CDR3: CASSTGPGLAGRAHF. CDR3 nucleotides: TGTGCCAGTAGTACTGGACCGGGACTAGCGGGGCGTGCACACTTC. Filled out from reference TRBV19 and TRBJ2-7, the complete variable domain reads DGGITQSPKYLFRKEGQNVTLSCEQNLNHDAMYWYRQDPGQGLRLIYYSQIVNDFQKGDIAEGYSVSREKKESFPLTVTSAQKNPTAFYLCASSTGPGLAGRAHFGPGTRLTVT.

CDR3 bases: TGTGCCAGCAGCCACTGGGACAGATTGAGTGGGGAGCTGTTTTTT. This gives the protein CASSHWDRLSGELFF. The rearrangement uses TRBV7-9 and TRBJ2-2; 7 nucleotides match TRBD1. J gave up 8 bases and V 5 bases, and 11 bases lay outside the gene matches. Germline CDR1 is SEHNR and CDR2 is FQNEAQ (reference sequence). The CDR3 sequence is 15 residues long.

There are a few counts of this clone. The J gene is TRBJ2-6, the V gene TRBV4-2; TRBD1 aligns across 10 bases. The germline V gene encodes CDR1 LGHNA and CDR2 YNFKEQ. The CDR3 spans 18 residues. Losses at the gene ends were 3 bases for V and 3 bases for J; bases not matched to a gene: 8. CDR3: CASSQDRTGGFGANVLTF. In nucleotides, the CDR3 is TGTGCCAGCAGCCAGGATAGGACAGGGGGGTTTGGGGCCAACGTCCTGACTTTC.

The chain has TRBV7-2 and TRBJ2-1; possibly TRBD1 for D (6 bases). The CDR3 has 13 residues. With 3 bases removed from V and 9 bases from J, the gap between germline ends came to 12 bases. Germline V CDR1 and CDR2: SGHTA, FQGNSA. The CDR3 protein is CASSFGGGREQFF. CDR3 DNA: TGTGCCAGCAGCTTTGGGGGCGGGCGTGAGCAGTTCTTC.

V is TRBV30 and J is TRBJ1-1, with TRBD1 matching 8 bases. Germline V CDR1 and CDR2: GTSNPN, SVGIG (reference sequence). J was trimmed by 4 bases and V by 1 base; bases with no gene match: 2. This CDR3 is built from 13 residues. In DNA, the CDR3 is TGTGCCTGGAGTGGAGACAGGGGCACTGAAGCTTTCTTT. It translates to CAWSGDRGTEAFF.